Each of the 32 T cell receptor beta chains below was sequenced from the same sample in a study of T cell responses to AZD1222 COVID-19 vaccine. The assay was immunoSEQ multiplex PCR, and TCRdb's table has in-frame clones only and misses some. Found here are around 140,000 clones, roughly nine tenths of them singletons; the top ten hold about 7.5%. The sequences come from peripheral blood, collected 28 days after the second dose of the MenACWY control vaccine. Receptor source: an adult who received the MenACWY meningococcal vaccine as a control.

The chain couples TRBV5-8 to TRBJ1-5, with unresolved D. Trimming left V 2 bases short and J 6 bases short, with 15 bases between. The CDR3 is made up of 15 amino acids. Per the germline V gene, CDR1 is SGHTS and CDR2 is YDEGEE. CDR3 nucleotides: TGTGCCAGCAGCTTACCCGGGCAAATGGGTCAGCCCCAGCATTTT. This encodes CASSLPGQMGQPQHF. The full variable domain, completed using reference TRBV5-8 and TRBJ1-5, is EAGVTQSPTHLIKTRGQQATLRCSPISGHTSVYWYQQALGLGLQFLLWYDEGEERNRGNFPPRFSGRQFPNYSSELNVNALELEDSALYLCASSLPGQMGQPQHFGDGTRLSIL.

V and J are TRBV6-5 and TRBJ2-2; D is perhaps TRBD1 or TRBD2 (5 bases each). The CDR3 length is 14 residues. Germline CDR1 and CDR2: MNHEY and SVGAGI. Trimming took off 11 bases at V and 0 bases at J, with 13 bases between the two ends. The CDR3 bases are TGTGCCGGTTGGGGGTCCGCGAACACCGGGGAGCTGTTTTTT. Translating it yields CAGWGSANTGELFF.

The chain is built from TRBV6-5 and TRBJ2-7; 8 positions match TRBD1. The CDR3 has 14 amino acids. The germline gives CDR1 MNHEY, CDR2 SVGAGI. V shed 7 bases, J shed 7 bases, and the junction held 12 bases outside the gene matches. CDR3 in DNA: TGTGCCAGCATGACGGACAGGGTGGTCAGGGAGCAGTACTTC. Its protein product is CASMTDRVVREQYF.

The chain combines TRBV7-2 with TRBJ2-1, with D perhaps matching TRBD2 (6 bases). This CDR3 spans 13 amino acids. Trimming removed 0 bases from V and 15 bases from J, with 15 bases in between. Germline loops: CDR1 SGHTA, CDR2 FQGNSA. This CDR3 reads CASSLAIAVKLFF. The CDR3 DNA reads TGTGCCAGCAGCTTAGCGATAGCGGTGAAGCTGTTCTTC.

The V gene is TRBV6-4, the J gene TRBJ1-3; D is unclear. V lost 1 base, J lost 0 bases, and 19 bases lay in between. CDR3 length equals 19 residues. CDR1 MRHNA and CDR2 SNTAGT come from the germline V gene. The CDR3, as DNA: TGTGCCAGCAGTGACTTGGTATGTCAGCCTAACAACTCTGGAAACACCATATATTTT. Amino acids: CASSDLVCQPNNSGNTIYF.

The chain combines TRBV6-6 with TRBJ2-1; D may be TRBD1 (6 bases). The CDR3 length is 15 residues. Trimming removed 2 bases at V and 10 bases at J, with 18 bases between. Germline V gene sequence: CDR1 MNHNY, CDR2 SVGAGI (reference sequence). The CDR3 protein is CASSYSGGRGVEQFF. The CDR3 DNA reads TGTGCCAGCAGTTACAGTGGGGGCCGTGGGGTAGAGCAGTTCTTC.

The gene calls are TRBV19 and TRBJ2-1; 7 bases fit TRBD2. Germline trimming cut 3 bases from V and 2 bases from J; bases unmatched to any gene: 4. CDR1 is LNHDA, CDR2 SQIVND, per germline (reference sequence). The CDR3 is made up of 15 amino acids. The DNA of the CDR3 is TGTGCCAGTAGTATGGGGGGGAGGGCCTACAATGAGCAGTTCTTC. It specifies CASSMGGRAYNEQFF.

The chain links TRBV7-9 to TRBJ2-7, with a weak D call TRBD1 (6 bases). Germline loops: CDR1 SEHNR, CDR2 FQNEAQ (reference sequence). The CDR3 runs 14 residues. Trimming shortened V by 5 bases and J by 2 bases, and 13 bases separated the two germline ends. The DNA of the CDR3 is TGTGCCAGCAGCAAACGGGACACCCCCTACGAGCAGTACTTC. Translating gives CASSKRDTPYEQYF.

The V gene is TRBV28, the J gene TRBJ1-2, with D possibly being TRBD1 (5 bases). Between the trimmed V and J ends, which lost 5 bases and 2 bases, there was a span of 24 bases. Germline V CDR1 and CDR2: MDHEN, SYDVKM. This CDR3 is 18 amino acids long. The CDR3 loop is CASSTMPGTPYANYGYTF. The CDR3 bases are TGTGCCAGCAGTACTATGCCCGGGACCCCCTATGCGAACTATGGCTACACCTTC.

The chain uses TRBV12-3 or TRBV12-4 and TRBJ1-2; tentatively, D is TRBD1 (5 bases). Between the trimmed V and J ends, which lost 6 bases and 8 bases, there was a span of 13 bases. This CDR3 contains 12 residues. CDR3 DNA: TGTGCCAGCAGGTCGGGGCCCTGGGGCTACACCTTC. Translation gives CASRSGPWGYTF.

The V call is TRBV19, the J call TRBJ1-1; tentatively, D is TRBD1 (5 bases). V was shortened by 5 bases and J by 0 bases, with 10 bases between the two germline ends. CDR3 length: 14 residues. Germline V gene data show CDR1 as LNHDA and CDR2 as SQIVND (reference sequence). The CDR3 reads CASSRREMNTEAFF. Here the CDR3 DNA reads TGTGCCAGTAGTCGCAGGGAAATGAACACTGAAGCTTTCTTT.

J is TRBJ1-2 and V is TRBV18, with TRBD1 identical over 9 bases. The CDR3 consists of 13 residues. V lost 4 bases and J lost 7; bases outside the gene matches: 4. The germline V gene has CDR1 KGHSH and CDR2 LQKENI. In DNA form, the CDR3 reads TGTGCCAGCTCACGACAGGGGGAGGTTGGCTACACCTTC. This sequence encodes CASSRQGEVGYTF.

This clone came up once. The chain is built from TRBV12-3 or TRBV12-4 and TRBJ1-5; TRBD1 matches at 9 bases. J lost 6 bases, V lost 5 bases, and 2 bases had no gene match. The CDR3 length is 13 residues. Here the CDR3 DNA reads TGTGCCAGCAGTCGGGACAGGGCTCAGCCCCAGCATTTT. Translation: CASSRDRAQPQHF.

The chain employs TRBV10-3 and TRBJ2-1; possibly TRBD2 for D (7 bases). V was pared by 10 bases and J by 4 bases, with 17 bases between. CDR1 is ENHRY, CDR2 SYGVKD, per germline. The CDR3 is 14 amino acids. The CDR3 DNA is TGTGCCACTCTGGGCGGGGGCCTATACAATGAGCAGTTCTTC. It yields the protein CATLGGGLYNEQFF.

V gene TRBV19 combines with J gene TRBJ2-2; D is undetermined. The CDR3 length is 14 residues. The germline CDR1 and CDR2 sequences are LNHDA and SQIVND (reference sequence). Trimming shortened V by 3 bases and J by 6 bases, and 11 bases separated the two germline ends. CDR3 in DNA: TGTGCCAGTAGTATTGGGATTTCGTCCGGGGAGCTGTTTTTT. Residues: CASSIGISSGELFF. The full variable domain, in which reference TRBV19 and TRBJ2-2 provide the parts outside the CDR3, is DGGITQSPKYLFRKEGQNVTLSCEQNLNHDAMYWYRQDPGQGLRLIYYSQIVNDFQKGDIAEGYSVSREKKESFPLTVTSAQKNPTAFYLCASSIGISSGELFFGEGSRLTVL.

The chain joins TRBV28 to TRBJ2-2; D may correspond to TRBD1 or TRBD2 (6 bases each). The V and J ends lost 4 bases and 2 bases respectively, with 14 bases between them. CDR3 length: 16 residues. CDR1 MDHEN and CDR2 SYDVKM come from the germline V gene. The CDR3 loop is CASSSQGTFNTGELFF. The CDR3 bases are TGTGCCAGCAGTTCCCAGGGGACTTTTAACACCGGGGAGCTGTTTTTT.

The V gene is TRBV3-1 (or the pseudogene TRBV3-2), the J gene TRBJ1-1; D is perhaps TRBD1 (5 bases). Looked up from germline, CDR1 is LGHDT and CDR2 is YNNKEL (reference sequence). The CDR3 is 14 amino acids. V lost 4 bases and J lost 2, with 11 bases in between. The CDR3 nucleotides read TGTGCCAGCAGCCTTGGGCAGGGCAACACTGAAGCTTTCTTT. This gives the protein CASSLGQGNTEAFF.

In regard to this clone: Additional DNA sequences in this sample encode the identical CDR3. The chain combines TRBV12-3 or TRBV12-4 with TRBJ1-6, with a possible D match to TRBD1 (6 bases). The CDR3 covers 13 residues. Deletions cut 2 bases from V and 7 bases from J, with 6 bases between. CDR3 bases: TGTGCCAGCAGTTTAACAGGGAATTCACCCCTCCACTTT. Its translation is CASSLTGNSPLHF.

The CDR3 coding sequence is TGTGCCACCAGCAGAGATCCGCCCGGGGAGCTGTTTTTT. Translating it yields CATSRDPPGELFF. The genes are TRBV15 and TRBJ2-2; D gene ambiguous. The germline gives CDR1 LNHNV, CDR2 YYDKDF (reference sequence). V gave up 0 bases and J gave up 6 bases, with 5 bases separating them. This CDR3 comprises 13 residues.

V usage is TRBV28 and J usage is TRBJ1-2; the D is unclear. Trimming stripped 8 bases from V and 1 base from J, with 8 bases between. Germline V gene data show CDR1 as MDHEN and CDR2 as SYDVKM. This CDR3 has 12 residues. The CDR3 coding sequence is TGTGCCAGCTTCGGGCATAACTATGGCTACACCTTC. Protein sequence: CASFGHNYGYTF.

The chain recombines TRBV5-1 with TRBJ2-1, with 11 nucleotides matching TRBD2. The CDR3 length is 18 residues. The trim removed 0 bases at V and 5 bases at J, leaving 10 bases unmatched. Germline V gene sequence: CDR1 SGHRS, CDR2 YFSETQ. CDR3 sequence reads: CASSLAGRTSGPHNEQFF. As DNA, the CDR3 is TGCGCCAGCAGCTTGGCCGGCAGGACTAGCGGGCCGCACAATGAGCAGTTCTTC. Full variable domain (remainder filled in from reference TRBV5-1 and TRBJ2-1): KAGVTQTPRYLIKTRGQQVTLSCSPISGHRSVSWYQQTPGQGLQFLFEYFSETQRNKGNFPGRFSGRQFSNSRSEMNVSTLELGDSALYLCASSLAGRTSGPHNEQFFGPGTRLTVL.

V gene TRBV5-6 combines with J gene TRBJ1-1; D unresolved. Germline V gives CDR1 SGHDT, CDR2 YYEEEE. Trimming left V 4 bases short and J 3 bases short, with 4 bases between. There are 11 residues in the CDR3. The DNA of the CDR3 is TGTGCCAGCAGCAAGCACACTGAAGCTTTCTTT. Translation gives CASSKHTEAFF.

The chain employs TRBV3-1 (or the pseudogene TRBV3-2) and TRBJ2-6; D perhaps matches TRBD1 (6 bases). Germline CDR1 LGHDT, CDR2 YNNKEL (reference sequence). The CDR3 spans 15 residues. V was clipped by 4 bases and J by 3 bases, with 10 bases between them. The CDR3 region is CASSPGVSGANVLTF. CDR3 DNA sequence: TGTGCCAGCAGCCCAGGGGTTAGTGGGGCCAACGTCCTGACTTTC.

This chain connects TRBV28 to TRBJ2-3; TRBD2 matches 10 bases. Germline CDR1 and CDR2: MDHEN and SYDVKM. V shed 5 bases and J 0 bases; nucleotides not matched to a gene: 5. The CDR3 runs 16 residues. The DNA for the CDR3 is TGTGCCAGCAGTCCCCAAGCGGGGGGGAGCACAGATACGCAGTATTTT. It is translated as CASSPQAGGSTDTQYF.

CDR3 sequence reads: CASSQGASTDTQYF. CDR3 in DNA: TGTGCCAGTAGTCAGGGCGCAAGCACAGATACGCAGTATTTT. V and J are TRBV19 and TRBJ2-3, with D perhaps matching TRBD1 (5 bases). The CDR3 is 14 amino acids. V lost 5 bases to trimming and J lost 0 bases, with 9 bases between them. Per germline, CDR1 LNHDA and CDR2 SQIVND (reference sequence).

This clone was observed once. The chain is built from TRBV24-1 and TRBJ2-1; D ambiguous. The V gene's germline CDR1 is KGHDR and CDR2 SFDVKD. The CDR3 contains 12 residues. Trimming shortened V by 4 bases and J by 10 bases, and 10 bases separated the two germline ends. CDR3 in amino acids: CATSDPLEEQFF. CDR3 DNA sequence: TGTGCCACCAGTGACCCCCTGGAGGAGCAGTTCTTC.

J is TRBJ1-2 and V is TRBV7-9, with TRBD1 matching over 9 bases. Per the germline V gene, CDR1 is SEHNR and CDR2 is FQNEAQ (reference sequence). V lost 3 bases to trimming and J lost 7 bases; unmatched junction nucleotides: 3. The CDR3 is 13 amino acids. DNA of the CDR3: TGTGCCAGCAGCTTCGGACAGGGGTTTGGCTACACCTTC. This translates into CASSFGQGFGYTF.

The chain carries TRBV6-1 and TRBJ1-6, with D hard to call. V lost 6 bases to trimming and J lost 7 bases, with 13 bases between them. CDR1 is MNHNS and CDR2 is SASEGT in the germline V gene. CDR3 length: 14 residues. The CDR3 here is CASRPPEENSPLHF. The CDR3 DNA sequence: TGTGCCAGCAGACCCCCAGAGGAGAATTCACCCCTCCACTTT.

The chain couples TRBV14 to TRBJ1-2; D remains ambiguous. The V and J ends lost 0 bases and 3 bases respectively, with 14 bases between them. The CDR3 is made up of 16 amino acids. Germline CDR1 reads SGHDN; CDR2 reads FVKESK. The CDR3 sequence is CASSQDLAIGHYGYTF. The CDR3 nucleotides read TGTGCCAGCAGCCAAGATCTGGCCATCGGCCACTATGGCTACACCTTC.

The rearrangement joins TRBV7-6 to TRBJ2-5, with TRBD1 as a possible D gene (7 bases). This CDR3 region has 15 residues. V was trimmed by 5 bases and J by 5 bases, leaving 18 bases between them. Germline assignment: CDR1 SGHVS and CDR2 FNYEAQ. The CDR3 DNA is TGTGCCAGCAGCGAACGACAGGGAGGTGTGGAGACCCAGTACTTC. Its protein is CASSERQGGVETQYF.

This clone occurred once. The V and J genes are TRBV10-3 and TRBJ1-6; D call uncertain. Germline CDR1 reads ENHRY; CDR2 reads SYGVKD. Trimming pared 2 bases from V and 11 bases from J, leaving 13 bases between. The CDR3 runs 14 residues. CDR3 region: CAISEPRVGTPLHF. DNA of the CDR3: TGTGCCATCAGTGAGCCCCGAGTGGGGACACCCCTCCACTTT.

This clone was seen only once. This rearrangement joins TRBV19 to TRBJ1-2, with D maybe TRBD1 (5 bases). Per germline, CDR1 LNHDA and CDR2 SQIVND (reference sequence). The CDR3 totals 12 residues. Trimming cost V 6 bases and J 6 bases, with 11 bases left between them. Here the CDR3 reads CASRLRDDGYTF. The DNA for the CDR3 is TGTGCCAGTAGACTAAGGGACGATGGCTACACCTTC.